The entry below describes one TCR beta chain. Its antigen is still unknown. A minimum of 6 micrograms of total RNA was extracted per sample. Alongside a J-beta primer mix, a sample-barcoded 5' primer served in a second PCR lasting roughly 7 to 11 cycles. TCRdb re-analysed the 5' RACE reads in MiXCR, keeping a single row per CDR3 protein. The table has 800,000 to 950,000 distinct CDR3 sequences, roughly 29% seen once; the top ten hold about a tenth. The trim removed 4 bases at V and 6 bases at J, leaving 7 bases unmatched. In germline, CDR1 is SGHVS, CDR2 FQNEAQ. This CDR3 spans 15 amino acids. The source of the sample is a study of blood T cells in healthy people across ages. Notes on the study in general: From one million sequenced T cells, diversity estimates were lower bounds. Getting older went along with TCR beta diversity per million T cells dropping roughly linearly.

These same data were also listed under a study on T cells of mothers and their children.

The specimen sequenced was blood. The chain couples TRBV7-8 to TRBJ2-3; 10 bases line up with TRBD1. The TCR comes from a woman aged 40 to 49 in good health. CDR3 protein: CASSSRDRGWDTQYF. For the CDR3, the DNA is TGTGCCAGCAGCTCCCGGGACAGGGGATGGGATACGCAGTATTTT.